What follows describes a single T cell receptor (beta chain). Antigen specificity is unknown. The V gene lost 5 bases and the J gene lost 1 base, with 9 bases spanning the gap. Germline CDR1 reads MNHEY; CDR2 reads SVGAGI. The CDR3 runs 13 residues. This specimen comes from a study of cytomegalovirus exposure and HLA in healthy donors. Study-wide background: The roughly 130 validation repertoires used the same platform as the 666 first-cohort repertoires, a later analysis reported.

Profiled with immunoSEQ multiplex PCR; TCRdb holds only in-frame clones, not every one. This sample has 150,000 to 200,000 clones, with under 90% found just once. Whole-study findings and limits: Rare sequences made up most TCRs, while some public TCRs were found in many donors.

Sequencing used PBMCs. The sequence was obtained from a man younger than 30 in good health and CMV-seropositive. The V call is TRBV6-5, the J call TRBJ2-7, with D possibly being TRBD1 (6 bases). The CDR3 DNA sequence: TGTGCCAGCAGTCCCGGACAGTCCTACGAGCAGTACTTC. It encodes CASSPGQSYEQYF.